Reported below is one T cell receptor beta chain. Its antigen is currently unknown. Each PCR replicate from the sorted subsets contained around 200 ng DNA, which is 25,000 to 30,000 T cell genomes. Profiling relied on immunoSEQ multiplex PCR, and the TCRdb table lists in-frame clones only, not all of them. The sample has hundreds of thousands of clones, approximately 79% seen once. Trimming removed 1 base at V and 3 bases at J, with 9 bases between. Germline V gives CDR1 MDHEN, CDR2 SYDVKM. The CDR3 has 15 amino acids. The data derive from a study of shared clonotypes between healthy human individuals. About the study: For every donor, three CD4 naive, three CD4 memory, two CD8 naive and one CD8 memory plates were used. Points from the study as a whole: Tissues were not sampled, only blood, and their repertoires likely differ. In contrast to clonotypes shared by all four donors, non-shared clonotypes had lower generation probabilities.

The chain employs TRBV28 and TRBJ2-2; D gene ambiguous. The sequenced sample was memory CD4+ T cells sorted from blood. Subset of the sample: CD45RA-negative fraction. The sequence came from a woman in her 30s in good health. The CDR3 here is CASSLLVRDTGELFF. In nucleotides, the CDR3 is TGTGCCAGCAGTTTATTAGTACGGGACACCGGGGAGCTGTTTTTT.